The rows below give T cell receptor beta chains drawn from one sample of a study of T cells in Graves' hyperthyroidism and ophthalmopathy. TCRdb recomputed calls from the multiplex PCR reads with MiXCR, one row per CDR3 protein. This repertoire shows 550,000 to 600,000 distinct CDR3 sequences, approximately 15% found once; its top ten account for about 7%. Sequencing used blood. These receptors all come from a woman in her late teens or twenties with Graves' ophthalmopathy. The CDR3 runs from the conserved cysteine through the conserved F or W. The order of the fields is V gene, CDR3 protein.

>TRBV30
CAWSVYSGNTIYF
>TRBV28
CASGLLAGGQEPQYF
>TRBV7-6
CASSLGGTHEKLFF
>TRBV28
CASSPRPGTVWAEAFF
>TRBV12-3/TRBV12-4
CASSLPGQGSDTQYF
>TRBV6-2/TRBV6-3
CASSYSIVWDKSNTEAFF
>TRBV12-3/TRBV12-4
CASSPSNEELFF
>TRBV12-3/TRBV12-4
CAISPGHHTDAQYF
>TRBV9
CASSVGDYAYNEQFF
>TRBV20-1
CSAREGAAGTEAFF
>TRBV6-2/TRBV6-3
CASSKRTSPADTQYF
>TRBV5-6
CASSLVYRGDSPLHF
>TRBV24-1
CATSGPQGARTSGVNTGELFF
>TRBV28
CASRPGLAVGELFF
>TRBV11-2
CASSGIAGGPLNEQYF
>TRBV5-6
CASSPSRTPPGELFF
>TRBV20-1
CSARSDRAWETQYF
>TRBV6-2/TRBV6-3
CASGGDFEDTQYF
>TRBV11-3
CASSLAPWGSLAGEGEQFF
>TRBV9
CASSTPGRDTEAFF
>TRBV19
CASSMGLVAYYGYTF
>TRBV7-8
CASSSILAGEYEQYF
>TRBV27
CASSMGLGANVLTF
>TRBV3-1
CASSPKGGLAVAYEQYF
>TRBV20-1
CSAPRDRGNEQFF
>TRBV19
CASSTRDRGHLQPQHF
>TRBV6-1
CASSNSRDRGIYEQYF
>TRBV27
CASSLYLAANEQFF
>TRBV27
CASSFRGGDIQYF
>TRBV3-1
CASSQVSGRETQYF
>TRBV10-3
CAISESYYEQYF
>TRBV11-2
CASSLELAGGWGEQFF
>TRBV6-1
CASKAGTIFHNEQFF
>TRBV29-1
CSVGASGYNEQFF
>TRBV10-3
CAISESEADTGELLF
>TRBV12-3/TRBV12-4
CASSRGQGRSQPQHF
>TRBV27
CASIPTGGHEQYF
>TRBV19
CASSYRRGSREQYF
>TRBV28
CASSFGGQGGSNEQFF
>TRBV5-1
CASSLGGYASYNEQFF
>TRBV29-1
CSVLQHNEQFF
>TRBV19
CASSLTGQGTETQYF
>TRBV6-6
CASSYGRLGGSQDYEQYF
>TRBV30
CAWSGPIDEQYF
>TRBV19
CASSDFPGGIQETQYF
>TRBV7-2
CASSISGGETQYF